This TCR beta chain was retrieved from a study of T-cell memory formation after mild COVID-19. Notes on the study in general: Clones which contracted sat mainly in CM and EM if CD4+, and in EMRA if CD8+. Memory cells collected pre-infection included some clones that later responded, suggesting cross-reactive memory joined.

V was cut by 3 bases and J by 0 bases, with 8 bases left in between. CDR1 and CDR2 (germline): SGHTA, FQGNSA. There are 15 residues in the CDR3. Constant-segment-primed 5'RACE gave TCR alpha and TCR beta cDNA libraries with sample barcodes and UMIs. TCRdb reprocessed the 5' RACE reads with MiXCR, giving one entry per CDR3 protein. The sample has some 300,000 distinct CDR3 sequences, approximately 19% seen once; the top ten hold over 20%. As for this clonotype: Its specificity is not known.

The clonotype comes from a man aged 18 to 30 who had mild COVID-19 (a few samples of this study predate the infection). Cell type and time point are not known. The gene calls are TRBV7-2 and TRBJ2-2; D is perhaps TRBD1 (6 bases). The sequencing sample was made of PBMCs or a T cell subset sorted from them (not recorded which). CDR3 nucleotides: TGTGCCAGCAGCTTCAGGGGCCCGAACACCGGGGAGCTGTTTTTT. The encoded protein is CASSFRGPNTGELFF.